This T cell receptor beta chain derives from a study of T cells of healthy individuals. Turning to this clonotype: It may be a read error: a sequence one base away is much more abundant.

Trimming cost V 1 base and J 12 bases, with 16 bases left between them. The CDR3 covers 14 residues. Germline CDR1 and CDR2: SGHAT and FQNNGV. A single record per CDR3 protein comes from TCRdb applying MiXCR to the 5' RACE reads. Here the sample spans nearly 100,000 distinct CDR3 sequences, under 20% being singletons. The chain joins TRBV11-2 to TRBJ2-1; TRBD2 is a possible D gene (5 bases). The TCR sequence derives from a human donor in good health. The CDR3 is CASSLVGWEYGQFF. In nucleotides, the CDR3 is TGTGCCAGCAGCTTAGTGGGATGGGAGTATGGGCAGTTCTTC.